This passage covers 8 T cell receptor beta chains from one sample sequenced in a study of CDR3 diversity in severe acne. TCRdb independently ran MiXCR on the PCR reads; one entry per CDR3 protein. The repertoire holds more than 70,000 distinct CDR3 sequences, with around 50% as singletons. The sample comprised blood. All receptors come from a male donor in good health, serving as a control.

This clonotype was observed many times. The CDR3 DNA follows: TGTGCCAGCACCAGGGGAGAGGGGCCAGGGAACACTGAAGCTTTCTTT. Residues: CASTRGEGPGNTEAFF. The V and J genes are TRBV6-5 and TRBJ1-1, with D possibly TRBD1 on 6 matching bases. CDR1 is MNHEY and CDR2 is SVGAGI in the germline V gene. With 7 bases removed from V and 1 base from J, the gap between germline ends came to 19 bases. The CDR3 contains 16 residues.

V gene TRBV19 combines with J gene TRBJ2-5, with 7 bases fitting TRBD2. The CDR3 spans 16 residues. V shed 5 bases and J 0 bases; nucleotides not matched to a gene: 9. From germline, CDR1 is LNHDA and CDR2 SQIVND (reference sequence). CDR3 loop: CASSPLGSGHQETQYF. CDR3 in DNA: TGTGCCAGTAGTCCCCTCGGTAGCGGGCACCAAGAGACCCAGTACTTC.

CDR3 loop: CASSPSSGTSYEQYF. In nucleotides, the CDR3 is TGTGCCAGCAGCCCCTCATCAGGGACCTCCTACGAGCAGTACTTC. The chain is built from TRBV9 and TRBJ2-7, with D perhaps TRBD1 or TRBD2 (5 bases each). CDR3 length: 15 amino acids. The V end lost 4 bases, the J end lost 0 bases, and 14 bases lay between the germline ends. Germline loops: CDR1 SGDLS, CDR2 YYNGEE.

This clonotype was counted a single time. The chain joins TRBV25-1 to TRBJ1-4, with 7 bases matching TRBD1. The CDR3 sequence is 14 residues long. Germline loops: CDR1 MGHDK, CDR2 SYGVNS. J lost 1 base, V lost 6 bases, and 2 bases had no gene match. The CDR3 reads CASRRQGTNEKLFF. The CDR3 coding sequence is TGTGCCAGCAGGAGACAGGGAACTAATGAAAAACTGTTTTTT.

CDR3 residues: CASSFRVPSGQETQYF. The CDR3, as DNA: TGTGCCAGCAGCTTCAGGGTGCCTAGCGGCCAAGAGACCCAGTACTTC. J is TRBJ2-5 and V is TRBV5-4; TRBD2 aligns across 7 bases. Trimming cost V 2 bases and J 1 base; bases outside gene matches: 8. The CDR3 consists of 16 residues. Germline CDR1 is SGHNT and CDR2 is YYREEE (reference sequence).

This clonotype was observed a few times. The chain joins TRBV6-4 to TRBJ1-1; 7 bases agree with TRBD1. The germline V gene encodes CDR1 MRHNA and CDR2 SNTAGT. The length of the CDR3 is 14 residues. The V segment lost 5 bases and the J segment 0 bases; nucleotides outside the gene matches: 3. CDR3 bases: TGTGCCAGCAGTCCGGGACAGATGAACACTGAAGCTTTCTTT. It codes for CASSPGQMNTEAFF.

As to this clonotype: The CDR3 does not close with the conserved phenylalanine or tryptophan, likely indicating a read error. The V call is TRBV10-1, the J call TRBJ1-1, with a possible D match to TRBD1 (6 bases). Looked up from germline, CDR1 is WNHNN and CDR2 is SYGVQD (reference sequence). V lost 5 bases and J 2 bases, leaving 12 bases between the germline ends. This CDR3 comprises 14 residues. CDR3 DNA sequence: TGCGCCAGCAGTTACGGGGGGGCAAACACTGAAGCTTTCCTT. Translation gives CASSYGGANTEAFL.

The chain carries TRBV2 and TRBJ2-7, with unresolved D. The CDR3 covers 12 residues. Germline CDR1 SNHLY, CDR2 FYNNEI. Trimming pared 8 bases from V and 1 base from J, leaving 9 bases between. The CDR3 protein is CASALLSYEQYF. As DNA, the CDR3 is TGTGCCAGCGCGCTGTTATCCTACGAGCAGTACTTC.